This T cell receptor beta chain comes out of a study of CD8+ T cells in alopecia areata. The CDR3 totals 15 residues. The germline gives CDR1 GTSNPN, CDR2 SVGIG (reference sequence). The junction had 12 bases not matched to a gene; V was cut back by 3 bases and J by 6 bases. RNA, once extracted, was reverse transcribed into cDNA for use as the sequencing template. The assay was immunoSEQ multiplex PCR, and TCRdb's table has in-frame clones only and misses some. In the table there are about 210,000 clones, approximately 65% of which are singletons. Described treatment: oral pan-JAK inhibitor, 5-10 mg twice daily.

The rearrangement uses TRBV30 and TRBJ1-1; 8 positions match TRBD1. The clonotype comes from a human donor with alopecia areata. The sequencing here drew on CD4+ T cells sorted from blood, taken around week 44, from a patient treated with tofacitinib. This CDR3 reads CAWSSVQGGYSEAFF. The CDR3 nucleotides are TGTGCCTGGAGCTCAGTACAGGGGGGATACTCTGAAGCTTTCTTT.